This entry lists 30 T cell receptor beta chains sequenced from one sample in a study of CD8 T cells in Susac syndrome. RNA totalling roughly 0.5 to 1 ug underwent reverse transcription with random hexamers. TCRdb passed the immunoSEQ multiplex PCR reads through MiXCR, listing each CDR3 protein once. Of some 100,000 distinct CDR3 sequences listed, 90% to 95% are singletons. Sequencing input: CD4+ T cells from PBMCs. The receptor source for this set is a human donor with multiple sclerosis.

The CDR3 region is CASSQGQGANYGYTF. The CDR3 DNA reads as TGTGCCAGCAGCCAAGGACAGGGGGCGAACTATGGCTACACCTTC. This chain uses TRBV4-2 with TRBJ1-2; 10 nucleotides match TRBD1. Germline V lookup: CDR1 LGHNA, CDR2 YNFKEQ. The CDR3 loop spans 15 amino acids. J lost 2 bases, V lost 1 base, and 1 base had no gene match.

V usage is TRBV5-1 and J usage is TRBJ1-1, with 8 positions matching TRBD1. The CDR3 length is 15 residues. Germline trimming cut 0 bases from V and 5 bases from J; bases unmatched to any gene: 6. Germline V gene data show CDR1 as SGHRS and CDR2 as YFSETQ. The CDR3 DNA follows: TGCGCCAGCAGCTTGGAGGCAGGGGGCAAGACTGAAGCTTTCTTT. It is translated as CASSLEAGGKTEAFF.

V is TRBV19 and J is TRBJ2-5; TRBD1 matches 7 bases. CDR3 length: 14 residues. The germline V gene has CDR1 LNHDA and CDR2 SQIVND (reference sequence). V shed 4 bases, J shed 3 bases, and the junction held 5 bases outside the gene matches. The CDR3 loop is CASSKLTGEETQYF. In nucleotides, the CDR3 is TGTGCCAGTAGTAAGCTCACAGGGGAAGAGACCCAGTACTTC.

This rearrangement joins TRBV30 to TRBJ2-7, with D maybe TRBD2 (5 bases). There are 13 residues in the CDR3. The V gene lost 2 bases and the J gene lost 8 bases, with 16 bases spanning the gap. Germline V gene sequence: CDR1 GTSNPN, CDR2 SVGIG (reference sequence). CDR3 protein: CAWSSGGGVKQYF. As DNA, the CDR3 is TGTGCCTGGAGTTCTGGAGGAGGTGTGAAGCAGTACTTC.

V and J are TRBV12-3 or TRBV12-4 and TRBJ2-3, with unresolved D. V lost 5 bases, J lost 4 bases, and 10 bases lay in between. This CDR3 is built from 13 residues. This chain's CDR3 is CASSTTYADTQYF. The CDR3 DNA reads as TGTGCCAGCAGTACGACTTACGCAGATACGCAGTATTTT.

This clonotype was seen once. This chain uses TRBV4-1 with TRBJ1-2; no definite D call. Germline V lookup: CDR1 MGHRA, CDR2 YSYEKL. This CDR3 contains 15 residues. Trimming left V 1 base short and J 5 bases short, with 14 bases between. CDR3 protein: CASSQAPGTAYGYTF. CDR3 nucleotides: TGCGCCAGCAGCCAAGCTCCAGGAACTGCTTATGGCTACACCTTC.

This clonotype showed up just a few times. The rearrangement uses TRBV30 and TRBJ2-7; D may be TRBD1 (6 bases). The CDR3 covers 15 residues. V shed 3 bases and J shed 0 bases, with 15 bases lying between them. Per the germline V gene, CDR1 is GTSNPN and CDR2 is SVGIG (reference sequence). Written as DNA, the CDR3 is TGTGCCTGGAGAGTAAATGGGGGCGGCTCCTACGAGCAGTACTTC. As protein: CAWRVNGGGSYEQYF.

As concerns this clonotype: A junction end diverges from the germline sequence, so it may reflect a read error. The chain employs TRBV29-1 and TRBJ1-1; D might be TRBD1 (5 bases). The CDR3 length is 14 residues. CDR1 and CDR2 (germline): SQVTM, ANQGSEA. CDR3 DNA: TGCAGCGTACCCGGTGACAGAATGAACACTGAAGTTTTCTTT. It encodes CSVPGDRMNTEVFF. Together with reference TRBV29-1 and TRBJ1-1, the CDR3 gives the full variable domain: SAVISQKPSRDICQRGTSLTIQCQVDSQVTMMFWYRQQPGQSLTLIATANQGSEATYESGFVIDKFPISRPNLTFSTLTVSNMSPEDSSIYLCSVPGDRMNTEVFFGQGTRLTVV.

This clonotype came up once. The chain uses TRBV20-1 and TRBJ1-6; no firm D call. CDR1 and CDR2 from the germline V gene are DFQATT and SNEGSKA (reference sequence). V lost 6 bases to trimming and J lost 10 bases, with 16 bases between them. This CDR3 is built from 13 residues. The CDR3 loop is CSAADGRGSPLHF. Written as DNA, the CDR3 is TGCAGTGCCGCTGACGGCCGGGGATCACCCCTCCACTTT.

This chain uses TRBV9 with TRBJ2-1; TRBD2 might be the D (5 bases). The V end lost 0 bases, the J end lost 9 bases, and 10 bases lay between the germline ends. The CDR3 is made up of 13 amino acids. CDR1 SGDLS and CDR2 YYNGEE come from the germline V gene. The DNA for the CDR3 is TGTGCCAGCAGCGTAGCGGGGAAAGGTGAGCAGTTCTTC. Translating it yields CASSVAGKGEQFF.

The chain couples TRBV3-1 to TRBJ1-1; D not certain. Trimming removed 3 bases from V and 3 bases from J, with 11 bases in between. The germline gives CDR1 LGHDT, CDR2 YNNKEL (reference sequence). There are 14 residues in the CDR3. The CDR3 coding sequence is TGTGCCAGCAGCCAGGATGACATTTACACTGAAGCTTTCTTT. Translating gives CASSQDDIYTEAFF.

This rearrangement joins TRBV12-3 or TRBV12-4 to TRBJ1-2; D call uncertain. This CDR3 has 12 residues. The germline V and J ends were trimmed by 3 bases and 4 bases, with 6 bases remaining between them. CDR3 protein: CASSLGSYGYTF. The DNA for the CDR3 is TGTGCCAGCAGTTTGGGCAGCTATGGCTACACCTTC.

V is TRBV5-1 and J is TRBJ2-2, with D possibly matching TRBD1 (6 bases). Germline V gives CDR1 SGHRS, CDR2 YFSETQ. V dropped 4 bases and J dropped 4 bases, with 11 bases sitting between them. The CDR3 is 14 residues long. The CDR3 region is CASSDRGGTGELFF. The DNA for the CDR3 is TGCGCCAGCAGCGATCGAGGGGGCACCGGGGAGCTGTTTTTT.

The genes are TRBV4-3 and TRBJ1-2, with 10 bases fitting TRBD1. The CDR3 has 17 residues. Germline V gene data show CDR1 as LGHNA and CDR2 as YSLEER. The V and J ends lost 6 bases and 6 bases, in that order; junction bases with no gene match: 16. The CDR3 DNA follows: TGCGCCAGCAGTGCAGACAGGGGGCAGATCGGGTACCATGGCTACACCTTC. It is translated as CASSADRGQIGYHGYTF.

V usage is TRBV19 and J usage is TRBJ1-5; 11 nucleotides line up with TRBD1. The germline V gene has CDR1 LNHDA and CDR2 SQIVND (reference sequence). The V gene end was trimmed by 4 bases and the J gene end by 6 bases; junction bases not matched to a gene: 2. This CDR3 comprises 14 residues. The CDR3 DNA reads TGTGCCAGTAGTAAGGACAGGGGGCTTCAGCCCCAGCATTTT. Its protein product is CASSKDRGLQPQHF.

This clonotype was seen only once. The chain uses TRBV3-1 and TRBJ2-1; D may be TRBD2 (7 bases). V lost 3 bases and J lost 7, with 19 bases in between. The germline V gene has CDR1 LGHDT and CDR2 YNNKEL (reference sequence). The CDR3 runs to 16 residues. CDR3 sequence reads: CASSQPEGGGRNEQFF. CDR3 nucleotides: TGTGCCAGCAGCCAGCCCGAGGGAGGGGGGCGAAATGAGCAGTTCTTC.

The rearrangement links TRBV18 to TRBJ1-5; D is unclear. Germline assignment: CDR1 KGHSH and CDR2 LQKENI. This CDR3 has 13 residues. Deletions cut 6 bases from V and 6 bases from J, with 12 bases between. CDR3 nucleotides: TGTGCCAGCTCGTCAGACCAAGGTCAGCCCCAGCATTTT. As protein: CASSSDQGQPQHF.

A word on this clonotype: Its ends do not fully match the called genes, so a read error is possible. The rearrangement uses TRBV5-6 and TRBJ2-1, with TRBD1 matching 9 bases. CDR3 length equals 11 residues. Per the germline V gene, CDR1 is SGHDT and CDR2 is YYEEEE. The CDR3 loop reads CASSHRDREIF. The DNA for the CDR3 is TGTGCCAGCAGCCACCGGGACAGGGAGATCTTC.

CDR3 coding DNA: TGTGCCAGCAGTCCGAGGGGGACCTATGGCTACACCTTC. Translation gives CASSPRGTYGYTF. The chain has TRBV27 and TRBJ1-2, with TRBD1 as a possible D gene (6 bases). This CDR3 has 13 amino acids. Germline V gene data show CDR1 as MNHEY and CDR2 as SMNVEV (reference sequence). V lost 5 bases to trimming and J lost 4 bases, with 11 bases between them.

The genes are TRBV5-1 and TRBJ2-2, with D perhaps TRBD1 (6 bases). The CDR3 is 15 residues long. Germline V gene lookup returns CDR1 SGHRS and CDR2 YFSETQ. The V and J ends lost 4 bases and 5 bases respectively, with 15 bases between them. CDR3 region: CASSEYRAETGELFF. CDR3 bases: TGCGCCAGCAGCGAATACAGGGCTGAGACCGGGGAGCTGTTTTTT.

This clonotype came up once. This chain's CDR3 is CASSWNPGGRRTFLYNEQFF. The CDR3 DNA follows: TGTGCCAGCAGCTGGAACCCAGGGGGCAGGCGAACGTTCCTTTACAATGAGCAGTTCTTC. This chain connects TRBV5-4 to TRBJ2-1, with 8 bases identical to TRBD1. CDR1 and CDR2 (germline): SGHNT, YYREEE (reference sequence). V was pared by 3 bases and J by 4 bases, with 21 bases of the junction left unmatched. This CDR3 region has 20 residues.

V gene TRBV12-3 or TRBV12-4 combines with J gene TRBJ2-3, with D possibly TRBD1 on 6 matching bases. The CDR3 runs 15 residues. Deletions cut 3 bases from V and 1 base from J, with 11 bases between. CDR3 DNA: TGTGCCAGCAGTTTGGGAGCAGGGGGCACAGATACGCAGTATTTT. Translated, it gives CASSLGAGGTDTQYF.

V gene TRBV7-9 combines with J gene TRBJ1-4; weak D call: TRBD1 (5 bases). This CDR3 has 14 residues. Germline V CDR1 and CDR2: SEHNR, FQNEAQ (reference sequence). V shed 5 bases and J shed 7 bases, with 14 bases lying between them. The CDR3 protein is CASSPRDPGEKLFF. The DNA for the CDR3 is TGTGCCAGCAGCCCCCGGGACCCCGGTGAAAAACTGTTTTTT.

The chain has TRBV18 and TRBJ2-3; perhaps TRBD2 as D (5 bases). Germline CDR1 is KGHSH and CDR2 is LQKENI. V lost 5 bases and J 4 bases, leaving 10 bases between the germline ends. The CDR3 loop spans 13 amino acids. CDR3 coding DNA: TGTGCCAGCTCATCACTAGTCGCAGATACGCAGTATTTT. It yields the protein CASSSLVADTQYF. Combining the CDR3 with reference TRBV18 and TRBJ2-3 gives the whole variable domain NAGVMQNPRHLVRRRGQEARLRCSPMKGHSHVYWYRQLPEEGLKFMVYLQKENIIDESGMPKERFSAEFPKEGPSILRIQQVVRGDSAAYFCASSSLVADTQYFGPGTRLTVL.

The chain has TRBV5-6 and TRBJ1-5; tentative D call: TRBD1 (6 bases). The ends were cut back, 1 base at V and 3 bases at J, with 11 bases in the middle. Germline loops: CDR1 SGHDT, CDR2 YYEEEE. The CDR3 is 15 amino acids. CDR3 residues: CASSLYDRTNQPQHF. CDR3 nucleotides: TGTGCCAGCAGCTTGTACGACAGGACCAATCAGCCCCAGCATTTT.

The V gene is TRBV3-1, the J gene TRBJ1-2; 7 bases are shared with TRBD1. Germline V gives CDR1 LGHDT, CDR2 YNNKEL (reference sequence). CDR3 size: 15 residues. After removal of 1 base from V and 7 bases from J, the junction contained 9 bases not matched to a gene. The CDR3 loop reads CASSQGMEGAGGYTF. CDR3 DNA: TGTGCCAGCAGCCAAGGGATGGAGGGGGCGGGTGGCTACACCTTC.

The chain employs TRBV30 and TRBJ2-1; 7 bases align to TRBD2. V shed 3 bases and J 6 bases; nucleotides not matched to a gene: 8. The CDR3 consists of 14 residues. Looked up from germline, CDR1 is GTSNPN and CDR2 is SVGIG (reference sequence). CDR3 in DNA: TGTGCCTGGAGCTCTCTGGGGGGGGGCAATGAGCAGTTCTTC. This gives the protein CAWSSLGGGNEQFF. The entire variable domain, with the rest obtained from reference TRBV30 and TRBJ2-1, is as follows: SQTIHQWPATLVQPVGSPLSLECTVEGTSNPNLYWYRQAAGRGLQLLFYSVGIGQISSEVPQNLSASRPQDRQFILSSKKLLLSDSGFYLCAWSSLGGGNEQFFGPGTRLTVL.

The chain combines TRBV18 with TRBJ1-1; the D is unclear. Germline lookup yields CDR1 KGHSH and CDR2 LQKENI. V dropped 1 base and J dropped 5 bases, with 8 bases sitting between them. The CDR3 spans 13 residues. CDR3 sequence: CASSPLSRTEAFF. The CDR3 coding sequence is TGTGCCAGCTCACCACTGAGTAGGACTGAAGCTTTCTTT. Full variable domain (rest looked up from reference TRBV18 and TRBJ1-1): NAGVMQNPRHLVRRRGQEARLRCSPMKGHSHVYWYRQLPEEGLKFMVYLQKENIIDESGMPKERFSAEFPKEGPSILRIQQVVRGDSAAYFCASSPLSRTEAFFGQGTRLTVV.

This rearrangement joins TRBV29-1 to TRBJ2-6; a weak D match, TRBD2 (5 bases). CDR1 and CDR2 from the germline V gene are SQVTM and ANQGSEA. Trimming removed 5 bases at V and 4 bases at J, with 18 bases between. The CDR3 has 16 amino acids. The chain's CDR3 is CSVLDLRTAGANVLTF. CDR3 coding DNA: TGCAGCGTTCTAGATTTACGGACTGCCGGGGCCAACGTCCTGACTTTC.

V is TRBV5-1 and J is TRBJ2-5; 10 nucleotides agree with TRBD2. V dropped 4 bases and J dropped 5; count of bases not matched to a gene: 5. The CDR3 runs to 14 residues. Germline V gives CDR1 SGHRS, CDR2 YFSETQ. The CDR3: CASSIGTSDETQYF. The CDR3 DNA follows: TGCGCCAGCAGCATCGGGACTAGCGACGAGACCCAGTACTTC.